This TCR beta chain was recorded in a study of cytomegalovirus exposure and HLA in healthy donors listed by TCRdb under 2017. Looking at the study overall: An earlier analysis of fewer than 750 of the donors reported under 300 Gb of sequence data and 117 million unique TCR beta sequences obtained from around 170 million T cells. An early release covering about 600 HLA-typed donors comprised about 300 gigabases of sequencing data and some 79 million unique TCR sequences. Of the 300 to 450 genotyped donors, approximately 81% were placed in the genetic ancestry cluster associated with self-reported Caucasian donors. The study was designed to test whether signatures of past pathogen exposure could be identified by cataloging public T cell receptors. The study used immunosequencing to profile the T cell repertoires of several hundred subjects and linked those repertoires to cytomegalovirus serostatus. Besides the first cohort of roughly 660 subjects, a separate validation cohort made up of 120 different subjects was used. The study combined high-throughput TCR immunosequencing, statistical association of individual TCRs with disease status, and machine learning to predict cytomegalovirus infection status. A later analysis re-analyzed previously published TCR beta repertoires from 666 donors and added high-resolution HLA genotyping to study TCR occurrence patterns. The later analysis used no new phenotypic data to find candidate immune exposures, relying instead on TCR beta sequences and their occurrence across donors. In an earlier analysis of 587 of the donors, high-throughput TCR beta sequencing was used to judge whether each TCR beta V gene segment behaved as functional or pseudogenic. Donor age, sex, ethnicity and CMV serostatus were compiled alongside the repertoire data. Genome-wide SNP genotypes for about 55% of the 666 donors were used in a later genetic analysis, which treated that subset as a discovery cohort. Every repertoire in the discovery cohort had been generated on one and the same sequencing platform. HLA typing covered class I and class II loci at four-digit resolution. Typing coverage differed by locus: A, B, C, DRB1 and DQB1 were typed in roughly 620-630 donors, DQA1 in about 500, DPA1 in around 580, and DPB1 in approximately 450. Because of strong linkage in the cohort, roughly 5 DR-DQ haplotypes were treated as single units for association and clustering. Across around 400 genotyped donors of the cohort, an average of about 240,000 unique TCR beta nucleotide sequences per donor were sequenced, and roughly 17% of those sequences were non-productive. Summary of the overall study and its limitations: A further reported finding was that TCR beta sequences accurately predicted the HLA-A and HLA-B alleles for most subjects in the first cohort. In a later genetic analysis, a missense DCLRE1C variant was associated with V-gene and J-gene trimming of TCR beta chains, and the association was replicated in an independent cohort. A group of highly shared sequence variants was considered likely to be a technical artifact of the sequencing pipeline. According to a later analysis, most CMV-associated TCR beta chains appeared to be HLA-restricted, and the HLA associations seemed to be driven largely by CMV exposure. This cohort had only TCR beta chains sequenced, and the lack of alpha or paired-chain data limited which features could be detected. Several of the top co-occurrence clusters appeared to be linked to parvovirus B19, influenza, CMV and Epstein-Barr virus, according to a later analysis. A few of the identified cytomegalovirus-associated TCR beta chains were confirmed in vitro to be specific for cytomegalovirus antigens. Some IMGT-functional V segments, including TRBV6-2 and TRBV6-3, could not be distinguished by the 87-base-pair reads and were therefore excluded. Compared with equally common non-associated chains, HLA-associated TCR beta chains in a later analysis were more clonally expanded and had lower generation probabilities. While some public TCRs were present in many individuals, most TCR sequences turned up only very rarely across donors. Broadly in line with IMGT annotations, most TCR beta V segments showed up in productive rearrangements about 87% or about 30% of the time in an earlier analysis of around 550 of the donors. Immune exposure information for the cohort was limited to CMV serostatus. A later analysis found that TCR association rates varied across HLA loci, with DRB1 alleles showing the most associated TCRs and HLA-C alleles the fewest. Linkage disequilibrium might explain the correlated functional status among segregating V segments, but an unknown experimental factor could not be ruled out. Roughly uniform sequencing depth across donors was assumed in presence/absence analyses, although this assumption may not hold. According to the authors, the approach could potentially be generalized to other disease states and immunological phenotypes. The study listed 150 to 200 TCR beta chains as associated with cytomegalovirus. Specific HLA alleles were associated with 15,000 to 20,000 TCR beta sequences at a false discovery rate of 0.05 in a later analysis. Because some donors lacked HLA typing at each locus, the association tests relied only on the typed subset. Because counts were too low, about 18 rarely observed V segments, including chromosome 9 orphons, were excluded from the earlier analysis of around 590 of the donors. In a later genetic analysis, fewer N-insertions in productive TCRs were reported among donors in an Asian-associated ancestry cluster than the roughly 670-donor mean. When HLA alleles, especially DR and DQ, strongly co-occurred, attributing TCR associations to individual alleles was difficult. Cytomegalovirus status was reported to be diagnosed by the classifier with high specificity and sensitivity in both the original and validation cohorts.

Regarding this clone: Its antigen is still unknown. No base-level quality is on record; no much larger clone is a single base apart.

CDR1 and CDR2 are read off the germline V gene (reference sequence) as MNHEY and SMNVEV. The cysteine opens and the phenylalanine closes a CDR3 of 17 amino acids. Only the CDR3 DNA is retained, 51 bases long and in frame from the first base. Ends trimmed: V by 4 bases, J by 4 bases; bases unmatched to a gene: 13. Library construction relied on the immunoSEQ multiplex PCR assay. For the multiplex PCR, a mixture combining 60 forward primers for TCR Vbeta segments and 13 reverse primers for TCR Jbeta segments was used. The CDR3 region of rearranged TCR beta genes was amplified from genomic DNA with a multiplex PCR assay. The Illumina HiSeq System was used to sequence the amplified TCR beta libraries as 87-base-pair reads. The authors' analysis ran thus. Across the roughly 700 repertoires, a later analysis counted about 81 million unique TCR beta chains, 8.5 million to 12 million of which were shared by at least two donors. Raw reads were error-corrected and collapsed into unique sequences with a nearest-neighbor algorithm that merged closely related sequences to remove PCR and sequencing errors. V, D and J gene segments were assigned by aligning CDR3 sequences to IMGT reference sequences. Each retained sequence needed at least a six-nucleotide match to both a V gene segment and a J gene segment. A rearrangement was called productive if the CDR3 had no stop codons and remained in frame with V and J, and every other rearrangement was called non-productive. Following IMGT convention, CDR3 was defined as the stretch from the second conserved V-encoded cysteine up to the conserved J-encoded phenylalanine. Sequences without an unambiguous match to a single V gene segment were excluded from the earlier analysis of about 640 of the donors. An earlier analysis of fewer than 750 of the donors classified V segments as functional when productive rearrangements were above 56.7% and as segregating when the standard deviation between donors was above 5%. To diagnose cytomegalovirus status from the catalog of TCR beta chain sequences, a statistical classification framework was built. A later analysis assigned V and J genes by comparing TCR nucleotide sequences with IMGT/GENE-DB human TR gene sequences. The TCRdist pipeline was used in a later analysis to assign CDR3 sequences and most-parsimonious VDJ recombination scenarios. In a later analysis, every TCR beta chain was defined by the combination of its CDR3 amino acid sequence and its V-gene family, and reads without a unique V-gene family were dropped. To address suspected cross-contamination and a sequencing artifact, a later analysis removed roughly 580 highly shared, low-generation-probability nucleotide sequences. For each public chain, a later analysis derived a clonal expansion index from normalized ranks of inferred template counts within each repertoire. Generation probabilities in a later analysis came from a VDJ recombination model fitted to out-of-frame rearrangements, and those results were checked against IGoR. Hypergeometric tests were used in a later analysis to score TCR-TCR, TCR-HLA and TCR-CMV co-occurrence, with a repertoire-size bias correction applied to the TCR pairs. In a later analysis, false discovery rates were estimated by permuting HLA or CMV assignments 20 times. In a later analysis, co-occurring TCRs were grouped using DBSCAN, and TCRdist sequence similarity was added for clustering within HLA-allele-positive subsets. Repertoires with fewer than 30,000 or more than 120,000 public chains, plus five repertoires with anomalous nucleotide sharing, were excluded from co-occurrence clustering. Entries here come from immuneACCESS through TCRdb and include only in-frame sequences with V and J called. Some clones fail to appear in such tables; in the studies checked, an unresolved V gene covers under half of the shortfall, and the cause of the remainder is unknown. That table supplies the V and J calls and clone size; D and trimming were determined from the DNA. The sample includes roughly 30,000 clones, with around nine tenths observed a single time. Approximately 2.6% of the sample is in the top ten clones.

The cohort comprised more than 550 healthy bone marrow donors. All cohort members were sampled while nominally healthy, although unrecorded immune exposures were likely present. The donor was CMV seronegative and belonged to the group of several hundred seronegative cohort members. A peripheral blood sample was provided by each donor, and peripheral blood mononuclear cells were used for TCR beta sequencing. Genomic DNA extraction from the blood cell samples was performed with the Qiagen DNeasy Blood Extraction Kit. This receptor was identified in a boy aged 5-17 years in good health and CMV-seronegative. The chain is assembled from TRBV27 and TRBJ1-2, and 9 junctional nucleotides match TRBD1. Sequences were obtained from PBMCs. The CDR3 here reads CASSSAGTGMDGYGYTF. The nucleotides read TGTGCCAGCAGTTCGGCCGGGACAGGGATGGATGGCTATGGCTACACCTTC.